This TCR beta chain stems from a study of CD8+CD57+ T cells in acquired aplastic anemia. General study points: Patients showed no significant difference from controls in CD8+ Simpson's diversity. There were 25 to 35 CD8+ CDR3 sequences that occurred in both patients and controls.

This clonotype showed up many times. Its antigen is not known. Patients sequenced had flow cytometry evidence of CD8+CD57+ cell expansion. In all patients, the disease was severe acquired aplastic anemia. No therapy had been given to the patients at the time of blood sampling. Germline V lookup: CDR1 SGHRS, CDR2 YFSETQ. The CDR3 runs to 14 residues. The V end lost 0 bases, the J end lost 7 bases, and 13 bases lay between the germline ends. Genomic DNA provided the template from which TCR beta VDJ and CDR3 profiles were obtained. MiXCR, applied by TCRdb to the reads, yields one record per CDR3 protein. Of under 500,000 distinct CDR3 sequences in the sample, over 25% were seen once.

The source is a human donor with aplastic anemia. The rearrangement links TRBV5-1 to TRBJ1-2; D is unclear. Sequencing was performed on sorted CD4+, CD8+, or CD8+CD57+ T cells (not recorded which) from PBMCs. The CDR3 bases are TGCGCCAGCAGCTTGGGAGAGTACGGTGTTGGCTACACCTTC. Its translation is CASSLGEYGVGYTF.